This record looks at one T cell receptor beta chain sequence and its context. The sort gate was single viable CD3+CD4+CD8-CD45RO+ cells for memory CD4+ T cells. This sample was taken from a study of memory CD4+ T cells and cytomegalovirus serostatus. Turning to the study itself: Donors were healthy Belgian adults, some 10 CMV seropositive and 20 to 30 seronegative.

The germline V gene encodes CDR1 SGHDN and CDR2 FVKESK. The V gene lost 6 bases and the J gene lost 1 base, with 11 bases spanning the gap. The CDR3 has 14 amino acids. The repertoire was sequenced with immunoSEQ multiplex PCR; TCRdb's copy has only in-frame clones and lacks some. The sample has tens of thousands of clones; over 60% are singletons. The sample was memory CD4+ T cells from blood. The sequence was obtained from an adult in good health and CMV-seronegative. The rearrangement joins TRBV14 to TRBJ2-3; a possible D gene is TRBD1 (5 bases). CDR3 nucleotide sequence: TGTGCCAGCAGTCTAGGACATCGCACAGATACGCAGTATTTT. It yields the protein CASSLGHRTDTQYF.